One sample yielded the 14 T cell receptor beta chains listed below, sequenced in a study of blood T cells in healthy people across ages. Through a sample-barcoded 5' primer and a J-beta primer mix, a second PCR was run for about 6 to 11 cycles. Using its own MiXCR run on the 5' RACE reads, TCRdb lists one record per CDR3 protein. The sample carries over a million distinct CDR3 sequences, 20% to 25% recorded once. This sample was shared with a second study, whose subject was T cells of mothers and their children.

Sequencing was carried out using blood. These receptors all come from a girl between 2 and 10 years old in good health.

Notes on this clonotype: A read error may account for a junction end that differs from germline. The chain employs TRBV27 and TRBJ2-1, with 8 bases matching TRBD2. Germline lookup yields CDR1 MNHEY and CDR2 SMNVEV (reference sequence). The CDR3 is 15 residues long. As DNA, the CDR3 is TGTGCCAGCACCAAACCGGGACTAGGGGTTAATGAACAGTTCTTC. It codes for CASTKPGLGVNEQFF.

This clonotype came up a few times. The V call is TRBV11-1, the J call TRBJ2-5; no firm D call. CDR1 SGHAT and CDR2 FQDESV come from the germline V gene (reference sequence). Trimming pared 2 bases from V and 1 base from J, leaving 8 bases between. The CDR3 totals 14 residues. CDR3 sequence: CASSLQRTQETQYF. DNA of the CDR3: TGTGCCAGCAGCTTACAGCGAACCCAAGAGACCCAGTACTTC.

The V gene is TRBV6-6, the J gene TRBJ2-7; tentatively, D is TRBD1 (5 bases). The V gene lost 7 bases and the J gene lost 5 bases, with 21 bases spanning the gap. The CDR3 has 15 amino acids. Germline-derived CDR1 and CDR2 are MNHNY and SVGAGI (reference sequence). DNA of the CDR3: TGTGCCAGCATTGGTTCGACAGCCCGGGTCCACGAGCAGTACTTC. Translating gives CASIGSTARVHEQYF.

This clonotype was seen more than once but under ten times. The J gene is TRBJ1-5, the V gene TRBV7-2, with 8 bases identical to TRBD1. This CDR3 region has 14 residues. Germline V gene lookup returns CDR1 SGHTA and CDR2 FQGNSA. The trim removed 4 bases at V and 9 bases at J, leaving 8 bases unmatched. The CDR3: CASSSSGGMRPQHF. CDR3 nucleotides: TGTGCCAGCAGCTCATCAGGGGGCATGAGGCCCCAGCATTTT.

The genes are TRBV11-2 and TRBJ1-3; the D is unclear. Looked up from germline, CDR1 is SGHAT and CDR2 is FQNNGV. With 0 bases removed from V and 4 bases from J, the gap between germline ends came to 16 bases. The CDR3 runs 17 residues. CDR3 sequence: CASSLDPYLQSGNTIYF. DNA of the CDR3: TGTGCCAGCAGCTTAGATCCATATCTCCAGTCGGGAAACACCATATATTTT.

This rearrangement joins TRBV11-2 to TRBJ2-2; either TRBD1 or TRBD2 may supply D (5 bases each). The CDR3 spans 17 residues. Trimming removed 1 base at V and 1 base at J, with 13 bases between. CDR1 and CDR2 (germline): SGHAT, FQNNGV. CDR3 nucleotides: TGTGCCAGCAGCTTAGTGCCCGGGACCGGGAACACCGGGGAGCTGTTTTTT. It is translated as CASSLVPGTGNTGELFF.

This clonotype was counted only a few times. The rearrangement uses TRBV12-3 or TRBV12-4 and TRBJ2-1; D is uncertain. CDR3 length equals 12 residues. The germline V and J ends were trimmed by 6 bases and 9 bases, with 12 bases remaining between them. The chain's CDR3 is CASSLGFSEQFF. Here the CDR3 DNA reads TGTGCCAGCAGCCTAGGGTTTAGTGAGCAGTTCTTC.

This clonotype was seen more than once but under ten times. V and J are TRBV25-1 and TRBJ2-1; D call uncertain. Trimming removed 2 bases from V and 6 bases from J, with 8 bases in between. CDR1 is MGHDK, CDR2 SYGVNS, per germline. The CDR3 is 13 amino acids. CDR3 amino acids: CASSERIANEQFF. Here the CDR3 DNA reads TGTGCCAGCAGTGAACGAATCGCCAATGAGCAGTTCTTC. The whole variable domain, remainder taken from reference TRBV25-1 and TRBJ2-1, is EADIYQTPRYLVIGTGKKITLECSQTMGHDKMYWYQQDPGMELHLIHYSYGVNSTEKGDLSSESTVSRIRTEHFPLTLESARPSHTSQYLCASSERIANEQFFGPGTRLTVL.

The chain recombines TRBV6-1 with TRBJ2-3; unclear D gene. Between the trimmed V and J ends, which lost 1 base and 0 bases, there was a span of 8 bases. The CDR3 has 15 residues. The germline CDR1 and CDR2 sequences are MNHNS and SASEGT. The DNA of the CDR3 is TGTGCCAGCAGTGAAGTCCCAGCTAGCACAGATACGCAGTATTTT. Translating it yields CASSEVPASTDTQYF.

CDR3 residues: CASSYTPVLNTEAFF. The CDR3 DNA follows: TGCGCCAGCAGCTATACTCCCGTGTTGAACACTGAAGCTTTCTTT. This rearrangement joins TRBV4-1 to TRBJ1-1; D is uncertain. Trimming took 5 bases from V and 0 from J, leaving 13 bases between them. Germline CDR1 and CDR2: MGHRA and YSYEKL. CDR3 length: 15 amino acids.

The J gene is TRBJ2-2, the V gene TRBV12-5; unclear D gene. The CDR3 has 15 residues. Per germline, CDR1 LGHNT and CDR2 FRNRAP. V gave up 1 base and J gave up 2 bases, with 8 bases separating them. The CDR3 here is CASGLAGVNTGELFF. DNA of the CDR3: TGTGCTAGTGGTTTGGCCGGAGTTAACACCGGGGAGCTGTTTTTT.

About this clonotype itself: A junction end diverges from the germline sequence, so it may reflect a read error. The chain has TRBV12-3 or TRBV12-4 and TRBJ1-1; no firm D call. The CDR3 has 13 amino acids. CDR3 region: CASSFTVPREHNF. CDR3 coding DNA: TGTGCCAGCAGTTTCACGGTTCCCCGGGAGCACAATTTT.

CDR3 in amino acids: CASSTGKNTEAFF. DNA of the CDR3: TGTGCCAGCAGCACCGGGAAGAACACTGAAGCTTTCTTT. This rearrangement joins TRBV12-3 or TRBV12-4 to TRBJ1-1; no reliable D call. CDR3 size: 13 residues. Trimming removed 6 bases from V and 1 base from J, with 9 bases in between.

This chain connects TRBV7-2 to TRBJ2-5; a possible D gene is TRBD2 (5 bases). The DNA end favors TRBJ2-7, so the J call may be wrong. This CDR3 region has 14 residues. Germline V gives CDR1 SGHTA, CDR2 FQGNSA. CDR3 DNA sequence: TGTGCCAGCAGCTTGGCACCCGAGAGGGCCGAGCAGTACTTC. Encoded protein: CASSLAPERAEQYF.